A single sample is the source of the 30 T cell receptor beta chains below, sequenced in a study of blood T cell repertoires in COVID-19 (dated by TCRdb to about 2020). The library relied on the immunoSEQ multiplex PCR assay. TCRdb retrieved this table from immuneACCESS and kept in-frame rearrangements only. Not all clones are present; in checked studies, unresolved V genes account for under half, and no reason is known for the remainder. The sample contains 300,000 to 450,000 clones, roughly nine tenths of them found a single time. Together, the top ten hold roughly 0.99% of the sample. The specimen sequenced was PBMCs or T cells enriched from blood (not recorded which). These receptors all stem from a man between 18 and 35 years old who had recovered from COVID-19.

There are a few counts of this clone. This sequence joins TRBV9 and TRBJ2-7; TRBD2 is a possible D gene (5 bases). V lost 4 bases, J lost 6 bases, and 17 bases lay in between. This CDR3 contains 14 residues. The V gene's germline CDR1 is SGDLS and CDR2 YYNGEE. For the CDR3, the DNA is TGTGCCAGCAGCCCCTTGGGTAGCGCGGGCGAGCAGTACTTC. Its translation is CASSPLGSAGEQYF. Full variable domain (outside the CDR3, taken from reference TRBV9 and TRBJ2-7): DSGVTQTPKHLITATGQRVTLRCSPRSGDLSVYWYQQSLDQGLQFLIQYYNGEERAKGNILERFSAQQFPDLHSELNLSSLELGDSALYFCASSPLGSAGEQYFGPGTRLTVT.

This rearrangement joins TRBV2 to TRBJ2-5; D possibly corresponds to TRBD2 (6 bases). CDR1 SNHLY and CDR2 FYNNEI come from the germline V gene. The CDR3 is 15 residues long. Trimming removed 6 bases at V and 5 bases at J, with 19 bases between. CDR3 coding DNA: TGTGCCAGCAGCCAAGCCCCCAGCGGAGGGGAGACCCAGTACTTC. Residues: CASSQAPSGGETQYF. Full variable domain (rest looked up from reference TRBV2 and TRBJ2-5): EPEVTQTPSHQVTQMGQEVILRCVPISNHLYFYWYRQILGQKVEFLVSFYNNEISEKSEIFDDQFSVERPDGSNFTLKIRSTKLEDSAMYFCASSQAPSGGETQYFGPGTRLLVL.

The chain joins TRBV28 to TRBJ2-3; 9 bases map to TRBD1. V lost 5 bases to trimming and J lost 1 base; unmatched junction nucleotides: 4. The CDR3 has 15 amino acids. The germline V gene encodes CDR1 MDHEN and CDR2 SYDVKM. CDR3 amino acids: CASSRRTGGTDTQYF. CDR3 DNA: TGTGCCAGCAGTCGACGGACAGGGGGCACAGATACGCAGTATTTT.

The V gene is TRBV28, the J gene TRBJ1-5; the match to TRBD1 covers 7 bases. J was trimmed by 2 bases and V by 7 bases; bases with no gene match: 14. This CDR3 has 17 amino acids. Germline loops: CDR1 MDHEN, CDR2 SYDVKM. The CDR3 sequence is CASINRDRGRGNQPQHF. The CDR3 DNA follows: TGTGCCAGCATTAATCGGGACAGAGGTAGGGGCAATCAGCCCCAGCATTTT.

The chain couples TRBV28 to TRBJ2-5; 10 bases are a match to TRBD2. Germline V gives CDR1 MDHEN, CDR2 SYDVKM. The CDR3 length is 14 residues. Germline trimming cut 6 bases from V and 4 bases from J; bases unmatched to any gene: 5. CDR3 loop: CASRSGGAGETQYF. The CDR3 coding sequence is TGTGCCAGCAGGAGCGGGGGGGCCGGAGAGACCCAGTACTTC.

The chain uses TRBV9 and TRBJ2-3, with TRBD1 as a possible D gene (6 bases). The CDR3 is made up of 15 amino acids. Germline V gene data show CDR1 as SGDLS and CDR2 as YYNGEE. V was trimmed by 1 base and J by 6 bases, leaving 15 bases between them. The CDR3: CASSVWGRGSDTQYF. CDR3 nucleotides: TGTGCCAGCAGCGTATGGGGCAGGGGCAGCGATACGCAGTATTTT.

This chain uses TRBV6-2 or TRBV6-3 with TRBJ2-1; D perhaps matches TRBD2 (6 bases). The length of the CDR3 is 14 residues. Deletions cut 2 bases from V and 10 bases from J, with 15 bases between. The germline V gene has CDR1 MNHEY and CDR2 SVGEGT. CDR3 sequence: CASSYRAQGREQFF. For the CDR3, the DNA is TGTGCCAGCAGTTACCGAGCCCAAGGGAGGGAGCAGTTCTTC.

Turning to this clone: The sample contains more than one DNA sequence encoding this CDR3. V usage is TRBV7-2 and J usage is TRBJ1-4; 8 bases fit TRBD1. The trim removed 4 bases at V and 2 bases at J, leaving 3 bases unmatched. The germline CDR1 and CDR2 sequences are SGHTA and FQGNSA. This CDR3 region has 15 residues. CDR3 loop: CASSSRQGTNEKLFF. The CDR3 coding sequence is TGTGCCAGCAGCTCCCGACAGGGGACTAATGAAAAACTGTTTTTT.

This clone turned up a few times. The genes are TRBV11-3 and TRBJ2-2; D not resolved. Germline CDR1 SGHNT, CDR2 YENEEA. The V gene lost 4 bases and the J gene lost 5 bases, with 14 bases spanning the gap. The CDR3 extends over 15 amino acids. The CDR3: CASSSSLVGTGELFF. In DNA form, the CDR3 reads TGTGCCAGCAGCTCCAGTCTGGTCGGGACCGGGGAGCTGTTTTTT.

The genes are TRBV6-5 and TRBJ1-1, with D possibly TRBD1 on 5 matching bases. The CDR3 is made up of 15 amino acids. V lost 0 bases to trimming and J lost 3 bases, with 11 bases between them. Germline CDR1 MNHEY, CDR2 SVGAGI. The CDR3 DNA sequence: TGTGCCAGCAGTTACTCAGTCAGGGCGGACACTGAAGCTTTCTTT. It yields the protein CASSYSVRADTEAFF.

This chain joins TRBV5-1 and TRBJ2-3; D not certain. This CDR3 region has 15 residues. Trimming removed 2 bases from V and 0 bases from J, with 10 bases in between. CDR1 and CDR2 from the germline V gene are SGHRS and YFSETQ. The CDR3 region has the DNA TGCGCCAGCAGCTTATCGCAGGCCAGCACAGATACGCAGTATTTT. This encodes CASSLSQASTDTQYF.

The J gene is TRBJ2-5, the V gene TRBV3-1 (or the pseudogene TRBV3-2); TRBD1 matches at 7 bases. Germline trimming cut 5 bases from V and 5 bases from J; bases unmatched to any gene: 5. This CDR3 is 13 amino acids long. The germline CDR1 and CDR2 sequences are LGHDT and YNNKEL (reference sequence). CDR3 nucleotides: TGTGCCAGCAGCTCACAGGGGACCGAGACCCAGTACTTC. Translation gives CASSSQGTETQYF.

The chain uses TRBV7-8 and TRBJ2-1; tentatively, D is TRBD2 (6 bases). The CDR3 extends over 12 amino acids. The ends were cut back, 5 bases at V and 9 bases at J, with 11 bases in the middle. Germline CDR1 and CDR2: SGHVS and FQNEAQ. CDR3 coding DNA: TGTGCCAGCAGCCAGACTAGTTTTGAGCAGTTCTTC. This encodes CASSQTSFEQFF.

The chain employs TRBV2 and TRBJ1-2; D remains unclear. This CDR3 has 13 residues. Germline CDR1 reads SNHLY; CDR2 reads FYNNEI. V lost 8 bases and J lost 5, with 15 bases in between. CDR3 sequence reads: CASEGRDWYGYTF. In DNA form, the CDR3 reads TGTGCCAGCGAGGGCAGAGATTGGTATGGCTACACCTTC.

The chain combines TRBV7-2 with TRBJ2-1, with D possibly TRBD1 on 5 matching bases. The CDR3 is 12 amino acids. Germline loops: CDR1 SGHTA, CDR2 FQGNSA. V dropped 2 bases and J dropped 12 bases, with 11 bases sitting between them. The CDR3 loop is CASSLQGLPQFF. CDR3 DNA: TGTGCCAGCAGCTTACAGGGTTTGCCGCAGTTCTTC.

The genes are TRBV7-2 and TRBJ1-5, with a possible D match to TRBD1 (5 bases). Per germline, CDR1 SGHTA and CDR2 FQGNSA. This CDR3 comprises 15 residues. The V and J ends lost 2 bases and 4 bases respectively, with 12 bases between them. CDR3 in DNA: TGTGCCAGCAGCTTACAGGAAGGGGCAAATCAGCCCCAGCATTTT. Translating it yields CASSLQEGANQPQHF.

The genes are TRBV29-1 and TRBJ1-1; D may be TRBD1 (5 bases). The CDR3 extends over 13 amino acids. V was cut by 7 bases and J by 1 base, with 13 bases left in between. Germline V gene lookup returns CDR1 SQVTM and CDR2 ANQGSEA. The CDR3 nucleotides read TGCAGCGCCGGAGGGGCCTCGAACACTGAAGCTTTCTTT. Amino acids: CSAGGASNTEAFF.

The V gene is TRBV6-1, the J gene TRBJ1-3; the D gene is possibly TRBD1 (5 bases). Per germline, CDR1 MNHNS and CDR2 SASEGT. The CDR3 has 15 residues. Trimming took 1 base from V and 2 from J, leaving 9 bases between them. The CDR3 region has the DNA TGTGCCAGCAGTGAAGGACGGGGGGCTGGAAACACCATATATTTT. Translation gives CASSEGRGAGNTIYF.

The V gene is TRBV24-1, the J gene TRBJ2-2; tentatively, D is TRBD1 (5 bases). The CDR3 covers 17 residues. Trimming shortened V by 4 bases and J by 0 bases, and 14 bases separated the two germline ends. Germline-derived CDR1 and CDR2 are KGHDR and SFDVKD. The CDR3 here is CATSDPPGQANTGELFF. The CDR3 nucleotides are TGTGCCACCAGTGACCCCCCCGGACAAGCGAACACCGGGGAGCTGTTTTTT.

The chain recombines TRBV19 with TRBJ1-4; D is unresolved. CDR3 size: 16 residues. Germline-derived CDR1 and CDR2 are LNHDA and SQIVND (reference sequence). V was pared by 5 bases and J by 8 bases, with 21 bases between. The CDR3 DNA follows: TGTGCCAGTAGTCGCCTGGAGACTAAGGTCGGGGAAAAACTGTTTTTT. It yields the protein CASSRLETKVGEKLFF.

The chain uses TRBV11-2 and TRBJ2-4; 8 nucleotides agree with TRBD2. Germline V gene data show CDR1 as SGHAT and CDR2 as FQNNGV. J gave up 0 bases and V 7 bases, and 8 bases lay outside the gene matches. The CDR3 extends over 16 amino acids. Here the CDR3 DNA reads TGTGCCAGCATAGGTAGCGGGATCTTAGCCAAAAACATTCAGTACTTC. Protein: CASIGSGILAKNIQYF.

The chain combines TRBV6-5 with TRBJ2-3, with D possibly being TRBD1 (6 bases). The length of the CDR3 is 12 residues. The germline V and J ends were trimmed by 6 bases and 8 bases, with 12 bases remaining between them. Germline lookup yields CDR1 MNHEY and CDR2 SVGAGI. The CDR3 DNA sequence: TGTGCCAGCAGCTCACCAGGGGCTACGCAGTATTTT. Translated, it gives CASSSPGATQYF.

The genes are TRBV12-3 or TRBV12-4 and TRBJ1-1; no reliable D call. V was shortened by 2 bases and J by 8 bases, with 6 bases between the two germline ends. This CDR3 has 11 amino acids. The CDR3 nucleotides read TGTGCCAGCAGTTTAATCCGGGAAGCTTTCTTT. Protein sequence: CASSLIREAFF.

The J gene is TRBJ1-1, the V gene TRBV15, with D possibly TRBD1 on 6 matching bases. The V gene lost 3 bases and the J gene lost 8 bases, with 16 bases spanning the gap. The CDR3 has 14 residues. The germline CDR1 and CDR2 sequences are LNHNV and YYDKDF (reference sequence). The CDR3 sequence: CATSSGGPVAEAFF. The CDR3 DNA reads TGTGCCACCAGCAGCGGGGGGCCGGTCGCCGAAGCTTTCTTT.

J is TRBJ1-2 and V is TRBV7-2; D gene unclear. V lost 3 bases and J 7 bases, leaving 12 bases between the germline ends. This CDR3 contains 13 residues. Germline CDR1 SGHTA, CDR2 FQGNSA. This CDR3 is CASSLVQSFGYTF. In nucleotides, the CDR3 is TGTGCCAGCAGCTTGGTACAGAGCTTTGGCTACACCTTC.

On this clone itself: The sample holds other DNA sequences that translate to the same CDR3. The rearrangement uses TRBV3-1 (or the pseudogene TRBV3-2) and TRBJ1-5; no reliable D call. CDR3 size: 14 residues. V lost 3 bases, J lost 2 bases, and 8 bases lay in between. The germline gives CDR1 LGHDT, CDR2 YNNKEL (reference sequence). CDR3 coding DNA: TGTGCCAGCAGCCATGACGGAGGCAATCAGCCCCAGCATTTT. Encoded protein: CASSHDGGNQPQHF.

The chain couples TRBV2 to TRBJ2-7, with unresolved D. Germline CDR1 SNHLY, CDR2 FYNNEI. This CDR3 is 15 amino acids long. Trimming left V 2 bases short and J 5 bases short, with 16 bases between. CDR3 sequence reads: CASSEYGQSIDEQYF. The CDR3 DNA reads TGTGCCAGCAGTGAATATGGGCAGTCGATCGACGAGCAGTACTTC.

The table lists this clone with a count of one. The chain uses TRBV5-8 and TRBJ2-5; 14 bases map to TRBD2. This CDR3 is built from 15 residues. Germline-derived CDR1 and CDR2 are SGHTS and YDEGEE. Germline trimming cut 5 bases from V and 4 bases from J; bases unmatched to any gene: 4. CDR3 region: CASSKGLAGAETQYF. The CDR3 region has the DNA TGTGCCAGCAGTAAGGGACTAGCGGGGGCAGAGACCCAGTACTTC.

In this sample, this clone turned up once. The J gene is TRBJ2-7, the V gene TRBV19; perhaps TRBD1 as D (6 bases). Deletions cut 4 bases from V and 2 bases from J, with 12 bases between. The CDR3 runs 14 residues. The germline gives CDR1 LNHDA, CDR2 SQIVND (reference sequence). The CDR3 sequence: CASSSQGLTYEQYF. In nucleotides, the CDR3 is TGTGCCAGTAGTAGCCAGGGGCTTACCTACGAGCAGTACTTC. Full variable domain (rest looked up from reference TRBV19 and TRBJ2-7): DGGITQSPKYLFRKEGQNVTLSCEQNLNHDAMYWYRQDPGQGLRLIYYSQIVNDFQKGDIAEGYSVSREKKESFPLTVTSAQKNPTAFYLCASSSQGLTYEQYFGPGTRLTVT.

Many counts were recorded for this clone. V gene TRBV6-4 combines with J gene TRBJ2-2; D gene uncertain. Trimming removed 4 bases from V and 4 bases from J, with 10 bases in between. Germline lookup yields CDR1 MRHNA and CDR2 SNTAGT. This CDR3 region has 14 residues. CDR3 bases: TGTGCCAGCAGTGCCACCCCGGGCACCGGGGAGCTGTTTTTT. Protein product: CASSATPGTGELFF.